A single sample gave rise to the 20 T cell receptor beta chains below, sequenced in a study of blood T cell repertoires in COVID-19. Produced via immunoSEQ multiplex PCR; TCRdb's table is partial and in-frame only. The profile shows around 310,000 clones, around 89% of them singletons. Sequencing was carried out using peripheral blood. These receptors came from a woman aged 45-60 years with active or convalescent COVID-19.

This rearrangement joins TRBV5-3 to TRBJ1-5; weak D call: TRBD1 (6 bases). TRBV5-3 is identified as an open reading frame with a role that is uncertain. The V end lost 3 bases, the J end lost 9 bases, and 10 bases lay between the germline ends. The CDR3 consists of 12 residues. The chain's CDR3 is CARSWQGRPQHF. For the CDR3, the DNA is TGTGCCAGAAGCTGGCAGGGGAGGCCCCAGCATTTT.

The chain is built from TRBV6-2 or TRBV6-3 and TRBJ1-1; no reliable D call. In germline, CDR1 is MNHEY, CDR2 SVGEGT. The length of the CDR3 is 16 residues. Deletions cut 2 bases from V and 2 bases from J, with 15 bases between. The CDR3 reads CASSYIRPGGNTEAFF. The CDR3 DNA sequence: TGTGCCAGCAGTTACATTCGGCCAGGAGGAAACACTGAAGCTTTCTTT.

The chain has TRBV18 and TRBJ1-1, with 7 bases aligning to TRBD1. Germline assignment: CDR1 KGHSH and CDR2 LQKENI. V shed 3 bases, J shed 4 bases, and the junction held 11 bases outside the gene matches. CDR3 length: 16 amino acids. Here the CDR3 reads CASSPVTGARGTEAFF. The CDR3 DNA follows: TGTGCCAGCTCACCCGTCACAGGGGCCCGCGGCACTGAAGCTTTCTTT.

The chain links TRBV7-9 to TRBJ2-7; 9 positions match TRBD1. The V gene's germline CDR1 is SEHNR and CDR2 FQNEAQ (reference sequence). The CDR3 covers 15 residues. V trimming: 5 bases; J trimming: 4 bases; junction bases outside the gene matches: 9. The DNA of the CDR3 is TGTGCCAGCAGCAACCGACAGGGGGAGGTTTACGAGCAGTACTTC. Encoded protein: CASSNRQGEVYEQYF.

This chain uses TRBV7-6 with TRBJ2-7, with a possible D match to TRBD1 (6 bases). The CDR3 runs 16 residues. Trimming took off 5 bases at V and 2 bases at J, with 19 bases between the two ends. Germline V gene data show CDR1 as SGHVS and CDR2 as FNYEAQ. This chain's CDR3 is CASSQNPLGTTYEQYF. The CDR3 DNA reads TGTGCCAGCAGCCAGAACCCTTTGGGGACAACCTACGAGCAGTACTTC. Supplemented by reference TRBV7-6 and TRBJ2-7, the full variable domain reads GAGVSQSPRYKVTKRGQDVALRCDPISGHVSLYWYRQALGQGPEFLTYFNYEAQQDKSGLPNDRFSAERPEGSISTLTIQRTEQRDSAMYRCASSQNPLGTTYEQYFGPGTRLTVT.

The chain employs TRBV27 and TRBJ2-2; 10 positions agree with TRBD1. In germline, CDR1 is MNHEY, CDR2 SMNVEV (reference sequence). V was pared by 6 bases and J by 5 bases, with 6 bases of the junction left unmatched. CDR3 length equals 15 residues. CDR3 nucleotide sequence: TGTGCCAGCAGGCCGACAGGGGGCGTTACCGGGGAGCTGTTTTTT. Its protein product is CASRPTGGVTGELFF.

This chain links TRBV19 with TRBJ2-7; 8 bases line up with TRBD2. CDR3 size: 12 residues. V trimming: 6 bases; J trimming: 7 bases; junction bases outside the gene matches: 5. CDR1 is LNHDA, CDR2 SQIVND, per germline (reference sequence). CDR3 amino acids: CASSPPGGEQYF. CDR3 DNA sequence: TGTGCCAGTAGCCCTCCGGGGGGGGAGCAGTACTTC.

The gene calls are TRBV18 and TRBJ1-1; D is uncertain. Germline CDR1 is KGHSH and CDR2 is LQKENI. The V gene lost 3 bases and the J gene lost 7 bases, with 15 bases spanning the gap. The CDR3 consists of 14 residues. This CDR3 is CASSPQEGIGEAFF. Written as DNA, the CDR3 is TGTGCCAGCTCACCCCAGGAGGGTATAGGTGAAGCTTTCTTT.

This clone was found a few times. The chain links TRBV5-1 to TRBJ1-4; D gene uncertain. The CDR3 runs 13 residues. Germline V gene data show CDR1 as SGHRS and CDR2 as YFSETQ. The V gene lost 5 bases and the J gene lost 0 bases, with 5 bases spanning the gap. As DNA, the CDR3 is TGCGCCAGCAGGGAGACAACTAATGAAAAACTGTTTTTT. It encodes CASRETTNEKLFF.

The chain recombines TRBV19 with TRBJ1-1, with 11 bases that match TRBD1. The CDR3 sequence is 19 residues long. Trimming took 5 bases from V and 1 from J; bases not matched to a gene: 15. The germline V gene has CDR1 LNHDA and CDR2 SQIVND (reference sequence). The CDR3: CASSPPVGTGGITNTEAFF. The CDR3 coding sequence is TGTGCCAGTAGTCCCCCCGTTGGGACAGGGGGTATTACGAACACTGAAGCTTTCTTT.

This clone has just a few counts. This chain links TRBV10-3 with TRBJ2-6; 9 bases map to TRBD1. Per germline, CDR1 ENHRY and CDR2 SYGVKD. Trimming at V came to 6 bases and at J to 0 bases, leaving 0 bases not matched to a gene. The CDR3 length is 15 residues. This CDR3 reads CAIRDRGSGANVLTF. The CDR3 coding sequence is TGTGCCATCAGGGACAGGGGCTCTGGGGCCAACGTCCTGACTTTC.

This chain joins TRBV11-3 and TRBJ1-5; unclear D gene. CDR3 length: 13 residues. V dropped 2 bases and J dropped 9 bases, with 11 bases sitting between them. CDR1 is SGHNT and CDR2 is YENEEA in the germline V gene. CDR3 sequence reads: CASSLWAFRPQHF. The CDR3 region has the DNA TGTGCCAGCAGCTTATGGGCCTTCCGGCCCCAGCATTTT.

The chain links TRBV6-5 to TRBJ1-2; 9 bases match TRBD1. After removal of 2 bases from V and 1 base from J, the junction contained 5 bases not matched to a gene. CDR3 length: 16 residues. Germline CDR1 MNHEY, CDR2 SVGAGI. This chain's CDR3 is CASSYPDRGNNYGYTF. CDR3 nucleotide sequence: TGTGCCAGCAGTTACCCCGACAGGGGGAATAACTATGGCTACACCTTC.

This clone has just a few counts. The chain carries TRBV7-6 and TRBJ1-2; TRBD1 matches at 7 bases. Germline CDR1 is SGHVS and CDR2 is FNYEAQ. Trimming removed 4 bases from V and 7 bases from J; junction bases left unmatched: 12. This CDR3 comprises 15 residues. CDR3 sequence (DNA): TGTGCCAGCAGCTCCGGGACAGCGTTCTATGTTGGCTACACCTTC. This sequence encodes CASSSGTAFYVGYTF.

The CDR3 spells CASSLAGNEQFF. CDR3 bases: TGTGCCAGCAGCTTGGCAGGGAATGAGCAGTTCTTC. The genes are TRBV5-6 and TRBJ2-1, with a possible D match to TRBD1 (5 bases). Per germline, CDR1 SGHDT and CDR2 YYEEEE. The CDR3 sequence is 12 residues long. Trimming shortened V by 0 bases and J by 7 bases, and 5 bases separated the two germline ends.

V usage is TRBV29-1 and J usage is TRBJ2-3; 8 nucleotides agree with TRBD2. Germline V lookup: CDR1 SQVTM, CDR2 ANQGSEA. This CDR3 contains 13 residues. J lost 6 bases, V lost 3 bases, and 5 bases had no gene match. CDR3: CSVEGLGGDTQYF. In DNA form, the CDR3 reads TGCAGCGTTGAGGGACTAGGGGGGGATACGCAGTATTTT.

The gene calls are TRBV27 and TRBJ2-6; D is unresolved. The germline gives CDR1 MNHEY, CDR2 SMNVEV (reference sequence). CDR3 length: 18 residues. V was cut by 2 bases and J by 7 bases, with 21 bases left in between. The CDR3 here is CASSLNGAASRSANVLTF. CDR3 in DNA: TGTGCCAGCAGTTTAAACGGAGCCGCCTCGAGGAGCGCCAACGTCCTGACTTTC.

CDR3 in amino acids: CASSPPTGGYNEQFF. CDR3 coding DNA: TGTGCCAGCTCACCACCGACAGGGGGCTACAATGAGCAGTTCTTC. The chain is built from TRBV18 and TRBJ2-1, with 9 nucleotides matching TRBD1. CDR3 length: 15 residues. V dropped 0 bases and J dropped 3; count of bases not matched to a gene: 0. The V gene's germline CDR1 is KGHSH and CDR2 LQKENI.

The rearrangement links TRBV6-1 to TRBJ2-5; TRBD1 aligns across 11 bases. V lost 3 bases and J lost 5; bases outside the gene matches: 8. In germline, CDR1 is MNHNS, CDR2 SASEGT. The CDR3 runs to 16 residues. The chain's CDR3 is CASSDTGTGGSETQYF. CDR3 sequence (DNA): TGTGCCAGCAGTGACACCGGGACAGGGGGTTCGGAGACCCAGTACTTC.

This clone showed up just a few times. The chain combines TRBV5-4 with TRBJ2-1; perhaps TRBD1 as D (5 bases). This CDR3 is built from 13 residues. Germline CDR1 is SGHNT and CDR2 is YYREEE (reference sequence). The ends were cut back, 5 bases at V and 7 bases at J, with 13 bases in the middle. The CDR3 here is CASRSDIGNEQFF. CDR3 bases: TGTGCCAGCAGGTCGGACATAGGGAATGAGCAGTTCTTC. The entire variable domain, with the rest obtained from reference TRBV5-4 and TRBJ2-1, is as follows: ETGVTQSPTHLIKTRGQQVTLRCSSQSGHNTVSWYQQALGQGPQFIFQYYREEENGRGNFPPRFSGLQFPNYSSELNVNALELDDSALYLCASRSDIGNEQFFGPGTRLTVL.